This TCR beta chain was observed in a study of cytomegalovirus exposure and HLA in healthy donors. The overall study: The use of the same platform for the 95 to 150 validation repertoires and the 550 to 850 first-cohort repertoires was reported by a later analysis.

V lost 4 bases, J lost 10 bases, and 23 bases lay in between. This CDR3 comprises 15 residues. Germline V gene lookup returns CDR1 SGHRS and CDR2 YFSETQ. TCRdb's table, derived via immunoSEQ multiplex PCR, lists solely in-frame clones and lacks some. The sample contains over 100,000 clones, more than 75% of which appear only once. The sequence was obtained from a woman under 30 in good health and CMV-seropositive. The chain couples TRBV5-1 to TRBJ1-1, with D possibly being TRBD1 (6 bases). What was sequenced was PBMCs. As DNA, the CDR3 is TGCGCCAGCAGCGGAGGCAGGGACAAACACCCCCCAGCTTTCTTT. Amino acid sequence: CASSGGRDKHPPAFF.